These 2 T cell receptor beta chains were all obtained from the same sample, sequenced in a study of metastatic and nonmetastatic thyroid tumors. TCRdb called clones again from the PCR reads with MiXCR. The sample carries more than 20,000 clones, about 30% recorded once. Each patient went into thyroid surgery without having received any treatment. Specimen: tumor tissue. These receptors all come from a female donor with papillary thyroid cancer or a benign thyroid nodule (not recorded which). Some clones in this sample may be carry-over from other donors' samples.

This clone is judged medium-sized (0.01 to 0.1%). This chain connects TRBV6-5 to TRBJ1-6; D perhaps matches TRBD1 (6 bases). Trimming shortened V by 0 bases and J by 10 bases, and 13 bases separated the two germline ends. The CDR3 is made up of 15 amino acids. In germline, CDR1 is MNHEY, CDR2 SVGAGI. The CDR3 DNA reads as TGTGCCAGCAGTTACTCTCGGACAGTAGAATCACCCCTCCACTTT. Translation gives CASSYSRTVESPLHF.

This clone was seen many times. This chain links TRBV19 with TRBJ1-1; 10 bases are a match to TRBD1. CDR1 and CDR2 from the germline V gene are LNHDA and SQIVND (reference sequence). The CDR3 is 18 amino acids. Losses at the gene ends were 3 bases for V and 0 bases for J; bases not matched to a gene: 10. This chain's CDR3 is CASSIIRRQGAMNTEAFF. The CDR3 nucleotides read TGTGCCAGTAGTATTATAAGGCGACAGGGGGCTATGAACACTGAAGCTTTCTTT.